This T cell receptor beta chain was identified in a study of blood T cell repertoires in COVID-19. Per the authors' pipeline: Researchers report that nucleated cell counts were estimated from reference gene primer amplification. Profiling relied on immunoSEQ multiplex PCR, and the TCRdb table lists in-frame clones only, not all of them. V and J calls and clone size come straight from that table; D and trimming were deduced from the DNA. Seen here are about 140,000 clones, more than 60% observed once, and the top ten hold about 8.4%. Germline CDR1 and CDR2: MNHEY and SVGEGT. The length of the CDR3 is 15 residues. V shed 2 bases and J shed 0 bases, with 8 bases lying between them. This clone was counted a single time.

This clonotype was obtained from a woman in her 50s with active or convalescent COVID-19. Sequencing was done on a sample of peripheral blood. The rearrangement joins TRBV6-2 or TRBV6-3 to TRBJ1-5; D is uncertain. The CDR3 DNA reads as TGTGCCAGCAGTTACGCGGGGAATAGCAATCAGCCCCAGCATTTT. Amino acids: CASSYAGNSNQPQHF.